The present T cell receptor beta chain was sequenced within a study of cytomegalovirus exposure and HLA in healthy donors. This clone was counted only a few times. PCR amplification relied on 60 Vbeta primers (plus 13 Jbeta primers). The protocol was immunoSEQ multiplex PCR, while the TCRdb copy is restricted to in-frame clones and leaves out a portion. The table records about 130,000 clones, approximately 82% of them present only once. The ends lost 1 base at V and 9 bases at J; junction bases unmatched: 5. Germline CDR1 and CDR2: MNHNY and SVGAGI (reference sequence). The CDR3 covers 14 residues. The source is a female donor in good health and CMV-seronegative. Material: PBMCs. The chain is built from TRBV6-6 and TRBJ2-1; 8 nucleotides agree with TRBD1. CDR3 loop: CASSYFQGAGEQFF. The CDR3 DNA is TGTGCCAGCAGTTACTTTCAGGGGGCAGGTGAGCAGTTCTTC.